Presented here are 32 T cell receptor beta chains from one specimen sequenced in a study of TIL therapy for anti-PD-1-resistant metastatic lung cancer. The time point was: pre-treatment sample, taken before nivolumab and TIL therapy. The immunoSEQ assay was v3. Clones were sequenced by immunoSEQ multiplex PCR, and TCRdb holds only the in-frame ones, with some missing. The sample holds more than 45,000 clones, less than 75% seen once. The material sequenced was blood, taken at baseline. These receptors were collected from a person between 25 and 80 years old with non-small cell lung cancer.

This clone was detected a few times. The chain links TRBV5-4 to TRBJ2-7; a weak D match, TRBD2 (5 bases). In germline, CDR1 is SGHNT, CDR2 YYREEE (reference sequence). The CDR3 is 14 amino acids. Trimming cost V 3 bases and J 5 bases, with 15 bases left between them. CDR3 region: CASSSRTVPHEQYF. CDR3 sequence (DNA): TGTGCCAGCAGCTCCCGGACTGTTCCCCACGAGCAGTACTTC.

The sample holds a few counts of this clone. J is TRBJ1-2 and V is TRBV7-2; the D gene is possibly TRBD1 (6 bases). The germline CDR1 and CDR2 sequences are SGHTA and FQGNSA. This CDR3 has 17 amino acids. The V and J ends lost 0 bases and 4 bases respectively, with 18 bases between them. CDR3 in DNA: TGTGCCAGCAGCTTAGCGGGAGGGGGGACACCCTTCTATGGCTACACCTTC. Protein sequence: CASSLAGGGTPFYGYTF.

The genes are TRBV7-2 and TRBJ2-5; 14 bases line up with TRBD2. Trimming removed 5 bases from V and 3 bases from J; junction bases left unmatched: 5. The CDR3 contains 16 residues. Germline V CDR1 and CDR2: SGHTA, FQGNSA. CDR3 nucleotides: TGTGCCAGCAGCGAGATGGGACTAGCGGGGGAAGAGACCCAGTACTTC. It codes for CASSEMGLAGEETQYF.

This sequence joins TRBV30 and TRBJ1-6; D unclear. The CDR3 contains 12 residues. Germline V CDR1 and CDR2: GTSNPN, SVGIG (reference sequence). Trimming removed 3 bases from V and 8 bases from J, with 8 bases in between. CDR3 DNA: TGTGCCTGGAGAGCCCAAGATTCACCCCTCCACTTT. It encodes CAWRAQDSPLHF.

The chain is built from TRBV5-8 and TRBJ1-2; the D gene is possibly TRBD1 (5 bases). V lost 2 bases and J 8 bases, leaving 19 bases between the germline ends. The V gene's germline CDR1 is SGHTS and CDR2 YDEGEE. The CDR3 is made up of 15 amino acids. CDR3 in amino acids: CASSLRVGVGGGYTF. The CDR3 coding sequence is TGTGCCAGCAGCTTAAGAGTTGGGGTCGGGGGAGGCTACACCTTC.

Only a few counts were recorded for this clone. V and J are TRBV7-9 and TRBJ2-2; no clear D gene. V shed 1 base and J shed 6 bases, with 3 bases lying between them. The CDR3 has 12 amino acids. Germline lookup yields CDR1 SEHNR and CDR2 FQNEAQ (reference sequence). The CDR3 nucleotides are TGTGCCAGCAGCTTAGAGGCCGGGGAGCTGTTTTTT. Its translation is CASSLEAGELFF.

The V call is TRBV4-2, the J call TRBJ1-1; tentative D call: TRBD1 (5 bases). Germline CDR1 LGHNA, CDR2 YNFKEQ. The CDR3 extends over 17 amino acids. V shed 1 base and J shed 0 bases, with 15 bases lying between them. For the CDR3, the DNA is TGTGCCAGCAGCCAAGGTTCTCTAGACAGAGTGAACACTGAAGCTTTCTTT. Translating it yields CASSQGSLDRVNTEAFF.

This clone was detected only once. The V gene is TRBV5-1, the J gene TRBJ2-6; D unclear. The V end was cut by 1 base, the J end by 0 bases, with 8 bases between. Germline V gene sequence: CDR1 SGHRS, CDR2 YFSETQ. This CDR3 spans 16 amino acids. CDR3 sequence (DNA): TGCGCCAGCAGCTTGACGTTCTCCTCTGGGGCCAACGTCCTGACTTTC. Residues: CASSLTFSSGANVLTF.

The chain has TRBV7-9 and TRBJ1-4; the D gene is possibly TRBD1 (6 bases). Trimming stripped 5 bases from V and 6 bases from J, with 13 bases between. CDR1 SEHNR and CDR2 FQNEAQ come from the germline V gene (reference sequence). This CDR3 is 14 amino acids long. The CDR3 DNA follows: TGTGCCAGCAGCCCTTTTGGGGGCGATGAAAAACTGTTTTTT. Protein product: CASSPFGGDEKLFF.

The gene calls are TRBV15 and TRBJ2-7; 8 bases are shared with TRBD2. The germline V gene has CDR1 LNHNV and CDR2 YYDKDF (reference sequence). V was pared by 5 bases and J by 6 bases, with 12 bases of the junction left unmatched. The CDR3 sequence is 15 residues long. CDR3 sequence: CATSLGAGGAREQYF. In DNA form, the CDR3 reads TGTGCCACCAGCTTGGGGGCGGGGGGAGCGCGCGAGCAGTACTTC.

The chain has TRBV18 and TRBJ2-7, with D unresolved. The germline gives CDR1 KGHSH, CDR2 LQKENI. There are 14 residues in the CDR3. V gave up 0 bases and J gave up 6 bases, with 12 bases separating them. This CDR3 is CASSPPARRAEQYF. The CDR3 nucleotides are TGTGCCAGCTCACCACCCGCTAGAAGGGCCGAGCAGTACTTC.

The rearrangement links TRBV2 to TRBJ1-1; a possible D gene is TRBD1 (6 bases). From germline, CDR1 is SNHLY and CDR2 FYNNEI. The CDR3 consists of 14 residues. Trimming pared 7 bases from V and 0 bases from J, leaving 12 bases between. Written as DNA, the CDR3 is TGTGCCAGCACCCCCCAGGGGATGAACACTGAAGCTTTCTTT. Encoded protein: CASTPQGMNTEAFF.

The V gene is TRBV19, the J gene TRBJ1-6, with D possibly TRBD1 on 5 matching bases. The CDR3 consists of 15 residues. V lost 5 bases, J lost 7 bases, and 15 bases lay in between. Per germline, CDR1 LNHDA and CDR2 SQIVND (reference sequence). CDR3 residues: CASSVTAQGNSPLHF. CDR3 nucleotides: TGTGCCAGTAGTGTGACAGCTCAAGGGAATTCACCCCTCCACTTT.

This chain joins TRBV6-6 and TRBJ2-4; 7 bases are a match to TRBD1. With 6 bases clipped from V and 9 bases from J, the junction kept 8 bases outside the gene matches. Germline lookup yields CDR1 MNHNY and CDR2 SVGAGI (reference sequence). The CDR3 is made up of 13 amino acids. The CDR3 reads CASRSAGGGIQYF. DNA for the CDR3: TGTGCCAGCAGGTCAGCAGGGGGTGGCATTCAGTACTTC.

This clone was counted a few times. The CDR3 reads CASSSAGLSYEQYF. In nucleotides, the CDR3 is TGTGCCAGCAGCTCCGCGGGCCTCTCCTACGAGCAGTACTTC. The chain uses TRBV7-9 and TRBJ2-7; possibly TRBD2 for D (5 bases). Germline V gives CDR1 SEHNR, CDR2 FQNEAQ (reference sequence). V was clipped by 4 bases and J by 0 bases, with 10 bases between them. The CDR3 consists of 14 residues.

The chain links TRBV11-3 to TRBJ1-3; no firm D call. Germline V gene data show CDR1 as SGHNT and CDR2 as YENEEA. CDR3 length: 16 residues. Trimming pared 1 base from V and 0 bases from J, leaving 10 bases between. The CDR3 DNA is TGTGCCAGCAGCTTAGGTCTGTTGAGCTCTGGAAACACCATATATTTT. It specifies CASSLGLLSSGNTIYF.

This chain uses TRBV9 with TRBJ2-3, with no clear D. Germline values: CDR1 SGDLS, CDR2 YYNGEE. The CDR3 consists of 13 residues. V lost 2 bases to trimming and J lost 2 bases, with 6 bases between them. CDR3 sequence reads: CASSVRSTDTQYF. CDR3 bases: TGTGCCAGCAGCGTTAGATCCACAGATACGCAGTATTTT.

J is TRBJ1-1 and V is TRBV28; D remains ambiguous. CDR1 MDHEN and CDR2 SYDVKM come from the germline V gene. The CDR3 covers 12 residues. Trimming removed 3 bases from V and 11 bases from J, with 13 bases in between. CDR3 residues: CASSFVKGPAFF. The CDR3 nucleotides are TGTGCCAGCAGTTTTGTTAAGGGCCCCGCTTTCTTT.

This chain links TRBV4-2 with TRBJ2-1; D is uncertain. Trimming removed 0 bases from V and 1 base from J, with 1 base in between. CDR3 length: 13 residues. Germline V lookup: CDR1 LGHNA, CDR2 YNFKEQ. The CDR3 here is CASSQESYNEQFF. The CDR3 DNA sequence: TGTGCCAGCAGCCAAGAGTCCTACAATGAGCAGTTCTTC.

This clone was counted a single time. The V gene is TRBV5-1, the J gene TRBJ2-7, with 11 bases matching TRBD2. Per germline, CDR1 SGHRS and CDR2 YFSETQ. V lost 2 bases to trimming and J lost 1 base; unmatched junction nucleotides: 8. The CDR3 is made up of 17 amino acids. CDR3 sequence: CASSLLAGAIQSYEQYF. CDR3 coding DNA: TGCGCCAGCAGCTTACTAGCGGGAGCGATCCAGTCCTACGAGCAGTACTTC.

The chain recombines TRBV27 with TRBJ1-4, with a possible D match to TRBD1 (5 bases). This CDR3 is 14 amino acids long. The germline V gene encodes CDR1 MNHEY and CDR2 SMNVEV (reference sequence). V was cut by 2 bases and J by 4 bases, with 8 bases left in between. In DNA, the CDR3 is TGTGCCAGCAGTTTAGGGACGGTTAATGAAAAACTGTTTTTT. It translates to CASSLGTVNEKLFF.

The chain links TRBV4-2 to TRBJ2-1; TRBD2 agrees at 14 bases. V lost 0 bases and J lost 6; bases outside the gene matches: 1. CDR3 length: 16 residues. CDR1 and CDR2 (germline): LGHNA, YNFKEQ. CDR3 sequence reads: CASSQDGTSGGNEQFF. In DNA, the CDR3 is TGTGCCAGCAGCCAAGACGGGACTAGCGGGGGCAATGAGCAGTTCTTC.

The chain carries TRBV4-3 and TRBJ1-1, with 12 bases aligning to TRBD1. The CDR3 is 18 residues long. From germline, CDR1 is LGHNA and CDR2 YSLEER. Trimming at V came to 0 bases and at J to 4 bases, leaving 9 bases not matched to a gene. The CDR3 sequence: CASSQDRDRGRVGTEAFF. Written as DNA, the CDR3 is TGCGCCAGCAGCCAAGACCGGGACAGGGGGCGAGTGGGCACTGAAGCTTTCTTT.

The V and J genes are TRBV10-3 and TRBJ1-1, with D maybe TRBD1 (6 bases). There are 15 residues in the CDR3. From germline, CDR1 is ENHRY and CDR2 SYGVKD. The V end was cut by 4 bases, the J end by 3 bases, with 15 bases between. Here the CDR3 DNA reads TGTGCCATCAGTGCCCTGCGGGACATAGACACTGAAGCTTTCTTT. As protein: CAISALRDIDTEAFF.

This clone was found once. This chain joins TRBV27 and TRBJ2-7; D is perhaps TRBD1 or TRBD2 (5 bases each). Trimming took 5 bases from V and 0 from J, leaving 14 bases between them. This CDR3 has 15 residues. Germline loops: CDR1 MNHEY, CDR2 SMNVEV (reference sequence). CDR3: CASSQTGRTSYEQYF. CDR3 bases: TGTGCCAGCAGTCAAACGGGGCGAACCTCCTACGAGCAGTACTTC.

V is TRBV6-5 and J is TRBJ2-2; perhaps TRBD1 as D (5 bases). The CDR3 length is 15 residues. Looked up from germline, CDR1 is MNHEY and CDR2 is SVGAGI. V lost 6 bases, J lost 6 bases, and 17 bases lay in between. CDR3 in DNA: TGTGCCAGCAGCCTCTACAAGGGGTCGGCCGGGGAGCTGTTTTTT. Amino acids: CASSLYKGSAGELFF.

The chain recombines TRBV7-6 with TRBJ1-6; TRBD1 is a possible D gene (5 bases). CDR3 length equals 16 residues. CDR1 is SGHVS and CDR2 is FNYEAQ in the germline V gene. The V and J ends lost 2 bases and 2 bases respectively, with 10 bases between them. The CDR3 is CASSLQGETYNSPLHF. The CDR3 region has the DNA TGTGCCAGCAGCTTACAGGGAGAGACCTATAATTCACCCCTCCACTTT.

J is TRBJ2-5 and V is TRBV30, with D perhaps matching TRBD1 (5 bases). The CDR3 runs to 11 residues. The germline V gene has CDR1 GTSNPN and CDR2 SVGIG (reference sequence). The germline V and J ends were trimmed by 4 bases and 2 bases, with 5 bases remaining between them. CDR3 coding DNA: TGTGCCTGGAAGGGGCAAGAGACCCAGTACTTC. It is translated as CAWKGQETQYF.

CDR3 sequence (DNA): TGTGCCAGCAGCTTTTATGTGGCCTACGAGCAGTACTTC. This sequence encodes CASSFYVAYEQYF. The chain employs TRBV7-3 and TRBJ2-7, with no clear D. This CDR3 comprises 13 residues. Trimming shortened V by 3 bases and J by 2 bases, and 8 bases separated the two germline ends. From germline, CDR1 is SGHTA and CDR2 FQGTGA.

The table lists this clone with a few counts. J is TRBJ1-2 and V is TRBV10-3; 9 bases are shared with TRBD1. CDR3 size: 12 residues. J lost 8 bases, V lost 10 bases, and 8 bases had no gene match. The germline gives CDR1 ENHRY, CDR2 SYGVKD. CDR3 nucleotide sequence: TGTGCCACCTCGACAGGGGGGTACGGCTACACCTTC. Translated: CATSTGGYGYTF.

The gene calls are TRBV29-1 and TRBJ1-1, with a tentative D call TRBD1 (6 bases). This CDR3 contains 10 residues. Germline loops: CDR1 SQVTM, CDR2 ANQGSEA. Trimming removed 6 bases from V and 6 bases from J, with 8 bases in between. The CDR3, as DNA: TGCAGCGTGGGACATCCTGAAGCTTTCTTT. Translation: CSVGHPEAFF.

This chain links TRBV2 with TRBJ2-2, with D perhaps matching TRBD1 (5 bases). With 8 bases removed from V and 4 bases from J, the gap between germline ends came to 14 bases. The germline V gene has CDR1 SNHLY and CDR2 FYNNEI. The CDR3 consists of 14 residues. Here the CDR3 DNA reads TGTGCCAGCGTATATGGGGCAACCACCGGGGAGCTGTTTTTT. Its translation is CASVYGATTGELFF.